These 9 T cell receptor beta chains share one sample of origin, sequenced in a study of T cell changes during pregnancy in multiple sclerosis. TCRdb's copy holds only in-frame clones and misses some; the assay was immunoSEQ multiplex PCR. The sample carries fewer than 45,000 clones, approximately 90% recorded once. The source material was CD4+ T cells from peripheral blood mononuclear cells, sampled after pregnancy. The receptors here all came from a female donor in good health, enrolled as a control in a pregnancy study.

The chain combines TRBV9 with TRBJ1-3, with a tentative D call TRBD1 (6 bases). The V gene lost 3 bases and the J gene lost 2 bases, with 15 bases spanning the gap. The CDR3 is made up of 16 amino acids. CDR1 and CDR2 (germline): SGDLS, YYNGEE. The DNA of the CDR3 is TGTGCCAGCAGCGCCTCCGGGACAAAAGCTGGAAACACCATATATTTT. Translating gives CASSASGTKAGNTIYF.

The genes are TRBV11-2 and TRBJ1-2; no clear D gene. In germline, CDR1 is SGHAT, CDR2 FQNNGV. V dropped 3 bases and J dropped 1 base, with 18 bases sitting between them. The CDR3 spans 17 residues. The DNA of the CDR3 is TGTGCCAGCAGCTTGTCGGGATTAAGGTGGAGTAACTATGGCTACACCTTC. Residues: CASSLSGLRWSNYGYTF.

J is TRBJ2-1 and V is TRBV27; D perhaps matches TRBD2 (6 bases). Germline loops: CDR1 MNHEY, CDR2 SMNVEV (reference sequence). The CDR3 contains 18 residues. V was cut by 0 bases and J by 6 bases, with 21 bases left in between. This CDR3 is CASSLSAEWEVPFNEQFF. DNA for the CDR3: TGTGCCAGCAGTTTATCCGCCGAATGGGAGGTTCCTTTCAATGAGCAGTTCTTC.

CDR3 nucleotide sequence: TGTGCCAGCAGCTCTTTTACTAGGATAGAAAGCACAGATACGCAGTATTTT. This gives the protein CASSSFTRIESTDTQYF. The chain links TRBV7-9 to TRBJ2-3; D is possibly TRBD2 (5 bases). Germline V CDR1 and CDR2: SEHNR, FQNEAQ (reference sequence). This CDR3 contains 17 residues. Trimming cost V 4 bases and J 0 bases, with 17 bases left between them. The whole variable domain, filled in from reference TRBV7-9 and TRBJ2-3, reads DTGVSQNPRHKITKRGQNVTFRCDPISEHNRLYWYRQTLGQGPEFLTYFQNEAQLEKSRLLSDRFSAERPKGSFSTLEIQRTEQGDSAMYLCASSSFTRIESTDTQYFGPGTRLTVL.

V and J are TRBV5-1 and TRBJ2-1; tentatively, D is TRBD2 (6 bases). With 6 bases removed from V and 2 bases from J, the gap between germline ends came to 15 bases. This CDR3 region has 15 residues. Germline V CDR1 and CDR2: SGHRS, YFSETQ. CDR3 coding DNA: TGCGCCAGCAACTCCGGGGGTTGGACCTACAATGAGCAGTTCTTC. Residues: CASNSGGWTYNEQFF.

The chain has TRBV19 and TRBJ1-1, with D perhaps matching TRBD1 (5 bases). The CDR3 is 12 residues long. V was shortened by 7 bases and J by 5 bases, with 11 bases between the two germline ends. Germline CDR1 is LNHDA and CDR2 is SQIVND (reference sequence). The CDR3 DNA reads TGTGCCAGTAACGACAGATCTACTGAAGCTTTCTTT. This gives the protein CASNDRSTEAFF.

This clone was picked up one time. V gene TRBV28 combines with J gene TRBJ2-7, with D possibly TRBD1 on 6 matching bases. Germline loops: CDR1 MDHEN, CDR2 SYDVKM. The ends were cut back, 7 bases at V and 5 bases at J, with 12 bases in the middle. This CDR3 region has 12 residues. CDR3 in amino acids: CASTVAGDEQYF. Here the CDR3 DNA reads TGTGCCAGCACCGTAGCAGGGGACGAGCAGTACTTC.

The count of this clone is one. The rearrangement joins TRBV7-3 to TRBJ1-1; D call uncertain. The germline V and J ends were trimmed by 3 bases and 5 bases, with 13 bases remaining between them. The CDR3 is made up of 14 amino acids. The germline gives CDR1 SGHTA, CDR2 FQGTGA. CDR3 protein: CASSFTGSGTEAFF. Written as DNA, the CDR3 is TGTGCCAGCAGCTTCACCGGGAGTGGGACTGAAGCTTTCTTT.

The chain carries TRBV18 and TRBJ2-7, with D perhaps TRBD2 (5 bases). CDR3 length equals 13 residues. V gave up 0 bases and J gave up 2 bases, with 5 bases separating them. The germline CDR1 and CDR2 sequences are KGHSH and LQKENI. The CDR3 DNA is TGTGCCAGCTCACCACCGGGAGCCTACGAGCAGTACTTC. Its protein product is CASSPPGAYEQYF. The complete variable domain, with remaining parts taken from reference TRBV18 and TRBJ2-7, reads NAGVMQNPRHLVRRRGQEARLRCSPMKGHSHVYWYRQLPEEGLKFMVYLQKENIIDESGMPKERFSAEFPKEGPSILRIQQVVRGDSAAYFCASSPPGAYEQYFGPGTRLTVT.